These 5 T cell receptor beta chains were sequenced from one sample in a study of T cells after yellow fever vaccination. TCRdb used MiXCR to reprocess the 5' RACE reads, holding one entry per CDR3 protein. The data show roughly 63,000 distinct CDR3 sequences, 7.4% seen once. The material was CD8+ T cells sorted from PBMCs, obtained 15 days after the yellow fever booster vaccination. Receptor source: a man aged 25 to 45 who received the YFV17D yellow fever vaccine.

At least ten counts were recorded for this clonotype. J is TRBJ2-7 and V is TRBV29-1; the D is unclear. Trimming removed 3 bases at V and 2 bases at J, with 11 bases between. This CDR3 comprises 13 residues. CDR1 SQVTM and CDR2 ANQGSEA come from the germline V gene. CDR3 bases: TGCAGCGTTGAGGGCAGGAAACCCTACGAGCAGTACTTC. It encodes CSVEGRKPYEQYF.

In this sample, this clonotype turned up many times. The chain carries TRBV7-8 and TRBJ1-4, with D perhaps TRBD1 (5 bases). Trimming shortened V by 3 bases and J by 4 bases, and 9 bases separated the two germline ends. The CDR3 spans 14 residues. Germline-derived CDR1 and CDR2 are SGHVS and FQNEAQ. CDR3 bases: TGTGCCAGCAGCTTTTGGGGGGATAATGAAAAACTGTTTTTT. As protein: CASSFWGDNEKLFF.

This clonotype has ten or more counts. J is TRBJ2-1 and V is TRBV6-5; D is possibly TRBD2 (6 bases). CDR1 and CDR2 (germline): MNHEY, SVGAGI. Trimming left V 6 bases short and J 7 bases short, with 13 bases between. The CDR3 loop spans 13 amino acids. CDR3 loop: CASSKDGGNEQFF. CDR3 coding DNA: TGTGCCAGCAGCAAAGACGGAGGGAATGAGCAGTTCTTC.

This clonotype appeared many times. The rearrangement joins TRBV5-5 to TRBJ2-1; 14 bases line up with TRBD2. Trimming cost V 5 bases and J 8 bases; bases outside gene matches: 0. This CDR3 is 13 amino acids long. Germline V CDR1 and CDR2: SGHKS, YYEKEE (reference sequence). The CDR3 DNA sequence: TGTGCCAGCAGGACTAGCGGGAGGGATGAGCAGTTCTTC. It translates to CASRTSGRDEQFF.

This clonotype was detected ten times or more. The CDR3 is CASRPMAGLRPREQYF. The CDR3 region has the DNA TGTGCCAGCAGGCCAATGGCGGGACTCCGCCCTCGCGAGCAGTACTTC. This chain connects TRBV21-1 to TRBJ2-7; no DNA check was done on the table's D call, TRBD2. TRBV21-1 is a pseudogene. The CDR3 is made up of 16 amino acids.